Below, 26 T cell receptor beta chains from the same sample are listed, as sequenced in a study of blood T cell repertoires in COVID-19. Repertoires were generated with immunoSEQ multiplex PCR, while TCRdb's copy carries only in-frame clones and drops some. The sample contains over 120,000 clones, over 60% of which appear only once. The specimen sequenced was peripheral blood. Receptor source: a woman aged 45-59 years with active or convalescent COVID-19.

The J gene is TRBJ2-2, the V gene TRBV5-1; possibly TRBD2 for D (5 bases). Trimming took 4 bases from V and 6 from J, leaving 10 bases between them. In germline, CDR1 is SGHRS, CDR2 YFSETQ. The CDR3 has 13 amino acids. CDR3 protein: CASSEGDPGELFF. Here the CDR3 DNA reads TGCGCCAGCAGCGAGGGAGATCCCGGGGAGCTGTTTTTT.

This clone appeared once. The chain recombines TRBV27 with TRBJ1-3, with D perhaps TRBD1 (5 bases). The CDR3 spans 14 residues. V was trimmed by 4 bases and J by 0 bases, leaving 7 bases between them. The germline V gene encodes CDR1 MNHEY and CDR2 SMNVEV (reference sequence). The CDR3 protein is CASSYRPSGNTIYF. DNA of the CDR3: TGTGCCAGCAGTTACAGGCCCTCTGGAAACACCATATATTTT.

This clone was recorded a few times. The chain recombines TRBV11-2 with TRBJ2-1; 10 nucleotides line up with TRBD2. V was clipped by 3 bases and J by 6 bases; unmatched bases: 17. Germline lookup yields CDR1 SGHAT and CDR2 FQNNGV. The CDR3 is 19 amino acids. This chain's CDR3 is CASSFGLAGAGVRGNEQFF. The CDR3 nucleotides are TGTGCCAGCAGCTTCGGTCTAGCGGGGGCCGGAGTTAGGGGCAATGAGCAGTTCTTC.

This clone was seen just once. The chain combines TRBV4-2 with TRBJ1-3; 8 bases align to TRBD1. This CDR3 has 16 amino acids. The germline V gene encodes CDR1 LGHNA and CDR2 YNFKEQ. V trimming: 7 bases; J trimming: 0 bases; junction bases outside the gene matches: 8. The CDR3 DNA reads TGTGCCAGCACCCCGGGACAGGAACGCTCTGGAAACACCATATATTTT. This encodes CASTPGQERSGNTIYF.

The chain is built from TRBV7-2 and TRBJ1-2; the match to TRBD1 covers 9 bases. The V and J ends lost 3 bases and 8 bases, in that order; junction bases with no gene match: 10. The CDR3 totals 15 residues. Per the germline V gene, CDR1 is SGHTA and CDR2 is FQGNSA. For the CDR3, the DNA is TGTGCCAGCAGCTTTCTCCCGGGACAGGGAAAAGGCTACACCTTC. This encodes CASSFLPGQGKGYTF.

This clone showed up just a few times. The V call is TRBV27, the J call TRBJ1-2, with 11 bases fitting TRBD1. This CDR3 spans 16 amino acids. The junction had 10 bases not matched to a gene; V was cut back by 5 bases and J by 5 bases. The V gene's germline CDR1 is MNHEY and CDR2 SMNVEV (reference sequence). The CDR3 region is CASSIGQGAGWYGYTF. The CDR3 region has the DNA TGTGCCAGCAGTATCGGACAGGGGGCAGGGTGGTATGGCTACACCTTC.

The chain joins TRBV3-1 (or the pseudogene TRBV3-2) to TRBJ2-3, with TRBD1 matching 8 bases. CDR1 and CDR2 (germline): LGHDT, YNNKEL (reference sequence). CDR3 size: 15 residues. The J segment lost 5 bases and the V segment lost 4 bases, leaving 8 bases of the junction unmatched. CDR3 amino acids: CASSPGTGGVDTQYF. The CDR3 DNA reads TGTGCCAGCAGCCCCGGGACAGGTGGGGTAGATACGCAGTATTTT.

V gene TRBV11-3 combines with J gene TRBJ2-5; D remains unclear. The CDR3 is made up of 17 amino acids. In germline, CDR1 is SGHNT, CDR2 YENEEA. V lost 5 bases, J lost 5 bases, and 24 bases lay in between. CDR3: CASSGPPSPGSRETQYF. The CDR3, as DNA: TGTGCCAGCAGCGGTCCGCCTTCTCCTGGATCCAGGGAGACCCAGTACTTC.

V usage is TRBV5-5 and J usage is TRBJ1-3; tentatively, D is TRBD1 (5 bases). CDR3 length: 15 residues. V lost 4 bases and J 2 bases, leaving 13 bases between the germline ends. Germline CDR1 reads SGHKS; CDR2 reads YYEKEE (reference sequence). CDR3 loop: CASSRFGAPGNTIYF. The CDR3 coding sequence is TGTGCCAGCAGCCGCTTTGGGGCGCCTGGAAACACCATATATTTT.

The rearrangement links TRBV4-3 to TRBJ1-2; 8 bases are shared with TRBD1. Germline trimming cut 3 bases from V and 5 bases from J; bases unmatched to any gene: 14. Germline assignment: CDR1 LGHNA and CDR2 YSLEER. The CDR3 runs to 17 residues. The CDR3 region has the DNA TGCGCCAGCAGCCAGGGCGCCGGGACAGGCTTTTCTTATGGCTACACCTTC. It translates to CASSQGAGTGFSYGYTF.

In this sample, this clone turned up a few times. CDR3 loop: CASSSPELDTQYF. DNA of the CDR3: TGTGCCAGCAGTTCCCCGGAGTTGGATACGCAGTATTTT. V gene TRBV12-3 or TRBV12-4 combines with J gene TRBJ2-3; no definite D call. V dropped 4 bases and J dropped 6 bases, with 11 bases sitting between them. The CDR3 sequence is 13 residues long.

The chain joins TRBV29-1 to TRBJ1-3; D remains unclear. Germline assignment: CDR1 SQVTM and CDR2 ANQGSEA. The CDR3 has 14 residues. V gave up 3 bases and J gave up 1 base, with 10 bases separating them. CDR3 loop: CSVDEAGSGNTIYF. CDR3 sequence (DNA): TGCAGCGTTGATGAGGCGGGATCTGGAAACACCATATATTTT. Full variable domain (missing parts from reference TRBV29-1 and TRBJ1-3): SAVISQKPSRDICQRGTSLTIQCQVDSQVTMMFWYRQQPGQSLTLIATANQGSEATYESGFVIDKFPISRPNLTFSTLTVSNMSPEDSSIYLCSVDEAGSGNTIYFGEGSWLTVV.

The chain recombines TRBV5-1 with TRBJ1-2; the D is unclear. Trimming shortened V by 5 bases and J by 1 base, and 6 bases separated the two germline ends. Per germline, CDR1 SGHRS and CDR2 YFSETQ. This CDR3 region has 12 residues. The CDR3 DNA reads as TGCGCCAGCAGGGAGGATAACTATGGCTACACCTTC. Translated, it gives CASREDNYGYTF.

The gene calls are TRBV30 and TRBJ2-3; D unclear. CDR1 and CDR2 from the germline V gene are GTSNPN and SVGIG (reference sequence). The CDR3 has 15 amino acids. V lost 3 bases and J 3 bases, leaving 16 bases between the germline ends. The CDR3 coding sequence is TGTGCCTGGAGACCCTGGCAGTTAAGTACAGATACGCAGTATTTT. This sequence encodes CAWRPWQLSTDTQYF.

The CDR3 DNA reads as TGTGCCAGCAGAAACAGTAATTCACCCCTCCACTTT. Residues: CASRNSNSPLHF. The chain links TRBV6-6 to TRBJ1-6; D uncertain. V lost 6 bases, J lost 6 bases, and 6 bases lay in between. The CDR3 runs 12 residues. From germline, CDR1 is MNHNY and CDR2 SVGAGI (reference sequence).

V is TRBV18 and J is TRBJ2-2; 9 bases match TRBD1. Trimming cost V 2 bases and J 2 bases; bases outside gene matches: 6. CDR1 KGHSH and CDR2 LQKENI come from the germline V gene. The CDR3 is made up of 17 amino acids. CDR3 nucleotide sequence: TGTGCCAGCTCACCAGCAAACAGGGGGCTAAACACCGGGGAGCTGTTTTTT. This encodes CASSPANRGLNTGELFF.

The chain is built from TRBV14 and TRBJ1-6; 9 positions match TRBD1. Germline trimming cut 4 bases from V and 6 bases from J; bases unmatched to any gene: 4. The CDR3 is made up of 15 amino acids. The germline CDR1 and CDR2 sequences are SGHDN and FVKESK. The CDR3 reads CASSLGQGFNSPLHF. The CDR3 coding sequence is TGTGCCAGCAGCCTGGGACAGGGCTTTAATTCACCCCTCCACTTT.

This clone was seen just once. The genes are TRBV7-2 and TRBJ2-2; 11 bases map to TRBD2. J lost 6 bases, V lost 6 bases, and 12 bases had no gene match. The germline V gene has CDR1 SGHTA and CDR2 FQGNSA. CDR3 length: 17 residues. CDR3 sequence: CASRRDYSGRAPGELFF. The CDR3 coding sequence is TGTGCCAGCAGGCGGGACTATAGCGGGAGGGCCCCCGGGGAGCTGTTTTTT.

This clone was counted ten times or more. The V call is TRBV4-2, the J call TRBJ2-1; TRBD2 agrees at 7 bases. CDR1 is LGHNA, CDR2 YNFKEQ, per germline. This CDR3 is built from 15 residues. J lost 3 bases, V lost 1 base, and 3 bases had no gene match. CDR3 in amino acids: CASSQGSSGYNEQFF. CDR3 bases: TGTGCCAGCAGCCAAGGTTCTAGCGGCTACAATGAGCAGTTCTTC.

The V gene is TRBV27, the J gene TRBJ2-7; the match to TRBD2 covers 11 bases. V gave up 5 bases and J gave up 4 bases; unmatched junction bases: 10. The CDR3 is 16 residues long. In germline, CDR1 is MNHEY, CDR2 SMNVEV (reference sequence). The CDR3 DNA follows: TGTGCCAGCAGTCGACTAGCGGGAACAATGGGGTACGAGCAGTACTTC. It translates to CASSRLAGTMGYEQYF.

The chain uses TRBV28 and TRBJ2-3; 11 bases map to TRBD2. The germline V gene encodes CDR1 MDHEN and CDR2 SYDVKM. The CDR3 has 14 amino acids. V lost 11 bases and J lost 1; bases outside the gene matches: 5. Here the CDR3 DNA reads TGTGCCGGAGGGGGACTAGCGGGCACAGATACGCAGTATTTT. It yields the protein CAGGGLAGTDTQYF.

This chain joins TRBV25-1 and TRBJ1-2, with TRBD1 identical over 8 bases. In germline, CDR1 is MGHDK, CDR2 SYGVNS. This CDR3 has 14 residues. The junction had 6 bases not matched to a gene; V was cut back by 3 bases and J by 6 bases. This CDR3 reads CASSDPGQGHGYTF. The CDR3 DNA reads TGTGCCAGCAGTGACCCCGGACAGGGTCATGGCTACACCTTC.

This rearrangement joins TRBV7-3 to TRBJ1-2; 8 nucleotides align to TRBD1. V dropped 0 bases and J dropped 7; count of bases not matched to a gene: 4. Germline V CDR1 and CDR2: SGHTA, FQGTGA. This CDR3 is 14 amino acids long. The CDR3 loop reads CASSLTAGGSGYTF. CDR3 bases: TGTGCCAGCAGCTTAACCGCAGGGGGCTCTGGCTACACCTTC. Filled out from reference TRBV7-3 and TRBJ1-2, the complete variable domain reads GAGVSQTPSNKVTEKGKYVELRCDPISGHTALYWYRQSLGQGPEFLIYFQGTGAADDSGLPNDRFFAVRPEGSVSTLKIQRTERGDSAVYLCASSLTAGGSGYTFGSGTRLTVV.

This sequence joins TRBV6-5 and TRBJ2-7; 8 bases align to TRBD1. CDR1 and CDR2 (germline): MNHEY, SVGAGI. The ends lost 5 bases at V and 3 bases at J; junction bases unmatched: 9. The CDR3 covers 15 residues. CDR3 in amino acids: CASSTTGVGLYEQYF. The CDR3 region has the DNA TGTGCCAGCAGTACGACAGGGGTGGGGCTCTACGAGCAGTACTTC.

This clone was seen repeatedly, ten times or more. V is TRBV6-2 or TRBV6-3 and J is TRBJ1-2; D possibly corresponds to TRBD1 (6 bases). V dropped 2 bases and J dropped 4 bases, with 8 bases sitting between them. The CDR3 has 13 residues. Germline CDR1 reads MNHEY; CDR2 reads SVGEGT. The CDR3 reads CASSYGQIYGYTF. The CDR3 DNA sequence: TGTGCCAGCAGTTACGGACAGATCTATGGCTACACCTTC.

The CDR3 reads CASSYYGGAISYNEQFF. The CDR3 DNA reads as TGTGCCAGCAGTTACTACGGCGGGGCTATTTCCTACAATGAGCAGTTCTTC. The rearrangement uses TRBV7-9 and TRBJ2-1; D may be TRBD2 (6 bases). CDR1 is SEHNR and CDR2 is FQNEAQ in the germline V gene (reference sequence). Deletions cut 6 bases from V and 1 base from J, with 19 bases between. CDR3 length equals 17 residues.